The rows below give T cell receptor beta chains drawn from one sample of a study of blood T cell repertoires in COVID-19. Profiling relied on immunoSEQ multiplex PCR, and the TCRdb table lists in-frame clones only, not all of them. Counted here are around 190,000 clones, 80% to 85% occurring once; the ten biggest clones make up about 3.3%. Sequenced: PBMCs or T cells enriched from blood (not recorded which). These receptors all come from a woman in her 30s who had been exposed to COVID-19. The CDR3 runs from the conserved cysteine through the conserved F or W. D genes are given only for firm matches.

cdr3_aa	cdr3_nt	j_call	v_call	d_call
CASSAPREHEQFF	TGTGCCAGCAGCGCCCCTAGGGAGCATGAGCAGTTCTTC	TRBJ2-1	TRBV9	.
CASSWKEAAEAFF	TGCGCCAGCAGTTGGAAAGAGGCCGCTGAAGCTTTCTTT	TRBJ1-1	TRBV10-2	.
CASVFCGDYGYTF	TGTGCCAGTGTCTTTTGCGGGGACTATGGCTACACCTTC	TRBJ1-2	TRBV21-1	.
CASSLGSVSTDTQYF	TGTGCCAGCAGCCTTGGCAGCGTGAGCACAGATACGCAGTATTTT	TRBJ2-3	TRBV5-4	.
CASSLPGGTSGYNEQFF	TGTGCCAGCAGCCTACCAGGCGGGACTAGCGGATACAATGAGCAGTTCTTC	TRBJ2-1	TRBV7-9	TRBD2
CASSQEQNSEAFF	TGCGCCAGCAGCCAAGAACAGAATAGTGAAGCTTTCTTT	TRBJ1-1	TRBV4-3	.
CASSLFEGGRTEAFF	TGCGCCAGCAGCTTGTTTGAGGGAGGTCGGACTGAAGCTTTCTTT	TRBJ1-1	TRBV5-1	.
CASSPTGVLNTEAFF	TGTGCCAGCAGCCCCACAGGGGTGTTGAACACTGAAGCTTTCTTT	TRBJ1-1	TRBV7-9	TRBD1
CASSQEGGSDTQYF	TGTGCCAGCAGCCAAGAGGGAGGGTCAGATACGCAGTATTTT	TRBJ2-3	TRBV3-1/TRBV3-2	TRBD2
CASSRSNEGSAKNIQYF	TGTGCCAGCAGTAGATCCAATGAAGGGAGCGCCAAAAACATTCAGTACTTC	TRBJ2-4	TRBV7-9	.